This paragraph covers one T cell receptor beta chain sequence. The antigen is not known. CDR1 is MDHEN and CDR2 is SYDVKM in the germline V gene. The CDR3 consists of 14 residues. Trimming cost V 6 bases and J 2 bases, with 14 bases left between them. Staining for CD45RO/CCR7/CD25/CD127/CD95/CD27 allowed sorting of CD4+ naive, central memory, regulatory and stem cell-like memory cells. These data come from a study of beta chain features in type 1 diabetes. Of the isolated RNA, all was reverse transcribed, and so the sequenced material was expressed TCRB transcripts. The method was immunoSEQ multiplex PCR; TCRdb's version includes in-frame clones alone and lacks a portion of them. Here the sample spans more than 150,000 clones, 7% to 9.5% being singletons. Study-level results: Moderate yet significant TCRB CDR3 shortening was seen in Type 1 diabetes patients in all four CD4+ subsets. Here, the possible influence of HLA type (on TCRB rearrangement) remained unresolved.

The sequenced material came from central memory CD4+ T cells from blood. The TCR originated in a woman in her thirties with type 1 diabetes. This chain connects TRBV28 to TRBJ2-7, with TRBD1 as a possible D gene (6 bases). CDR3 sequence reads: CASRRQGYTYEQYF. CDR3 nucleotide sequence: TGTGCCAGCAGAAGGCAGGGGTACACCTACGAGCAGTACTTC.